Here is one T cell receptor beta chain with its context. The CDR3 extends over 11 amino acids. V lost 2 bases, J lost 11 bases, and 9 bases lay in between. Germline lookup yields CDR1 SGHNT and CDR2 YENEEA. The source of the sample is a study of cytomegalovirus exposure and HLA in healthy donors. PCR involved 60 Vbeta and 13 Jbeta primers. Assay used: immunoSEQ multiplex PCR; TCRdb lists only in-frame clones, some missing. The sample lists under 200,000 clones, about 12% occurring once. This chain uses TRBV11-3 with TRBJ1-1; no clear D. This sequence was found in a man in his fifties in good health and CMV-seropositive. Sequenced input: PBMCs. In nucleotides, the CDR3 is TGTGCCAGCAGCTTATCGGCGGGGGCTTTCTTT. This translates into CASSLSAGAFF.